This TCR beta chain was recorded in a study of cytomegalovirus exposure and HLA in healthy donors. In the PCR, 60 Vbeta and 13 Jbeta primers were used. The protocol was immunoSEQ multiplex PCR, while the TCRdb copy is restricted to in-frame clones and leaves out a portion. The sample lists some 100,000 clones, approximately 75% occurring once. The CDR3 sequence is 16 residues long. Germline CDR1 and CDR2: GTSNPN and SVGIG (reference sequence). The ends were cut back, 3 bases at V and 2 bases at J, with 20 bases in the middle. The clonotype was recovered from a woman in her 70s in good health and CMV-seropositive. The sample comprised PBMCs. This chain joins TRBV30 and TRBJ2-7, with D perhaps TRBD2 (5 bases). The CDR3 region is CAWRDTRIRVPYEQYF. The CDR3 DNA is TGTGCCTGGAGAGATACTAGGATCCGAGTCCCCTACGAGCAGTACTTC.